This T cell receptor (beta chain) is from a study of regulatory T cells in long-lasting Graves disease. Time point described: newly diagnosed GD, antithyroid drugs for less than 3 months. With RNA extracted from PBMCs as input, the TCR library was made. EDTA tubes held 9 to 10 milliliters of peripheral blood from each patient. Investigators prepared the TCR beta libraries by applying iRepertoire HTBI primers and Arm-PCR of CDR3 regions. TCRdb fed the multiplex PCR reads into MiXCR, producing one record per CDR3 protein. The sample has roughly 350,000 distinct CDR3 sequences, roughly 15% seen once; the top ten hold 20% to 25%. This clonotype was recorded many times. A further study also used this sample, focusing on T cells in Graves' hyperthyroidism and ophthalmopathy. That source reports: An absence of ophthalmopathy progression within 18 months meant stable Graves' hyperthyroidism.

The sequencing here drew on peripheral blood mononuclear cells (PBMCs), taken at new diagnosis, from a patient treated with antithyroid drugs. This clonotype was obtained from a young woman with Graves disease.

The DNA for the CDR3 is TGTGCCAGCAGTTTTCAGGCTGGAGGTGACACTGAAGCTTTCTTT. It translates to CASSFQAGGDTEAFF. V and J are TRBV12-3 or TRBV12-4 and TRBJ1-1; D unclear. Between the trimmed V and J ends, which lost 3 bases and 3 bases, there was a span of 14 bases. This CDR3 is 15 amino acids long.